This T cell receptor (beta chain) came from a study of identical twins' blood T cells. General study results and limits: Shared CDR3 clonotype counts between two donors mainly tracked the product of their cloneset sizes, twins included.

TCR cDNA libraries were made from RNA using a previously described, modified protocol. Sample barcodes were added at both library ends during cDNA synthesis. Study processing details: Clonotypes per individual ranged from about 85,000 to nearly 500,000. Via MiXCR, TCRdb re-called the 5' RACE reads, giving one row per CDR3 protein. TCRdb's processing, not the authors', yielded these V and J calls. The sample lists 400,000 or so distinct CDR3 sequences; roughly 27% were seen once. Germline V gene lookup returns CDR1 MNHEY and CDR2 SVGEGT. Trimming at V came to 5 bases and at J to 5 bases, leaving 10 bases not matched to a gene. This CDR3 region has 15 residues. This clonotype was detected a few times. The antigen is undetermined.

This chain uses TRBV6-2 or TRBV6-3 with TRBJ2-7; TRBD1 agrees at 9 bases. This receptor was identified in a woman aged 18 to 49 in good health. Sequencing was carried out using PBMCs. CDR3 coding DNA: TGTGCCAGCAGTCCACGGGACAGGGTCTTCCACGAGCAGTACTTC. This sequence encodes CASSPRDRVFHEQYF.